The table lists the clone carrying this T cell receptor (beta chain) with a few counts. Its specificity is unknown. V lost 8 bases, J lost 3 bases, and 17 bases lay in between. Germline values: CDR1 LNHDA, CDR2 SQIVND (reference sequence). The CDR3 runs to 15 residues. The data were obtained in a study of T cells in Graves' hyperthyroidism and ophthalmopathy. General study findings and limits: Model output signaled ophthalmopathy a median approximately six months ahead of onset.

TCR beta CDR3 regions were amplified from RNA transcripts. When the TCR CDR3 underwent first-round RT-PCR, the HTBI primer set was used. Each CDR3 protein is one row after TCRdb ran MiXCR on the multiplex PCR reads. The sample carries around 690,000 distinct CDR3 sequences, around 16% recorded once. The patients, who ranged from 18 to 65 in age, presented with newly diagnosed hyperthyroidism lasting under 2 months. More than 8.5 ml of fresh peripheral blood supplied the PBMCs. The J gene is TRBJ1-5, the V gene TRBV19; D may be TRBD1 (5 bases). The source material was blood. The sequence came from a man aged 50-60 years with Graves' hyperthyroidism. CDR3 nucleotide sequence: TGTGCCAGTTCCCCAGGGCAGGTTTTCAATCAGCCCCAGCATTTT. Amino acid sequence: CASSPGQVFNQPQHF.